These T cell receptor beta chains were read from a single sample in a study of OX40 agonist ivuxolimab in advanced cancers. The repertoire was sequenced with immunoSEQ multiplex PCR; TCRdb's copy has only in-frame clones and lacks some. The data contain 60,000 or so clones, about nine tenths of them singletons. The specimen comprised CD4+ or CD8+ T cells sorted from blood, sampled in a trial of the OX40 agonist ivuxolimab. All receptors derive from an adult with an advanced solid tumor such as melanoma, head and neck, liver or kidney cancer. Each CDR3 is given with its conserved first and last residue. D genes are given only for firm matches. Some rows mark clone size as missing; the rest say once, few, many or name a class of expanded clone.

TRBV4-1	TRBJ2-3	-	-	CASSLTDTQYF	TGCGCCAGCAGCCTCACAGATACGCAGTATTTT
TRBV5-1	TRBJ2-1	-	-	CASSLGKRPHNEQFF	TGCGCCAGCAGCTTAGGGAAGCGCCCCCACAATGAGCAGTTCTTC
TRBV28	TRBJ1-1	-	once	CASSFAWGSGNTEAFF	TGTGCCAGCAGTTTTGCTTGGGGGAGCGGAAACACTGAAGCTTTCTTT
TRBV28	TRBJ1-1	TRBD1	-	CASSATRTGLNTEAFF	TGTGCCAGCAGTGCTACTCGGACAGGGCTGAACACTGAAGCTTTCTTT
TRBV6-5	TRBJ2-7	-	-	CASSYKGRYEQYF	TGTGCCAGCAGTTACAAGGGCCGGTACGAGCAGTACTTC
TRBV6-5	TRBJ1-5	TRBD1	-	CASSPRQGHQPQHF	TGTGCCAGCAGTCCGCGACAGGGACATCAGCCCCAGCATTTT
TRBV27	TRBJ2-3	TRBD1	-	CASRNSRGTQYF	TGTGCCAGCAGGAACTCCAGGGGGACGCAGTATTTT
TRBV5-6	TRBJ1-5	-	-	CASSKDYSNQPQHF	TGTGCCAGCAGCAAGGATTATAGCAATCAGCCCCAGCATTTT
TRBV7-9	TRBJ1-2	-	-	CASSLGSLGYGYTF	TGTGCCAGCAGCTTAGGGTCCTTGGGGTATGGCTACACCTTC
TRBV5-6	TRBJ2-2	TRBD1	-	CASSPVGGRRAGELFF	TGTGCCAGCAGCCCCGTAGGGGGCAGGCGGGCCGGGGAGCTGTTTTTT
TRBV28	TRBJ1-1	-	-	CASRIEGEAFF	TGTGCCAGCCGCATTGAGGGTGAAGCTTTCTTT
TRBV6-5	TRBJ2-7	-	-	CASSYNRALEQYF	TGTGCCAGCAGTTACAACAGGGCCCTCGAGCAGTACTTC
TRBV7-9	TRBJ1-4	-	-	CASSITLNAGPNEKLFF	TGTGCCAGCAGCATAACACTAAACGCAGGCCCTAATGAAAAACTGTTTTTT
TRBV13	TRBJ2-3	TRBD1	-	CASSHQTGFGTQYF	TGTGCCAGCAGCCACCAGACAGGGTTCGGCACGCAGTATTTT
TRBV28	TRBJ2-7	-	-	CASSRGGYEQYF	TGTGCCAGCAGTAGGGGGGGCTACGAGCAGTACTTC
TRBV9	TRBJ1-3	-	-	CASSVVGGNTIYF	TGTGCCAGCAGCGTAGTAGGCGGAAACACCATATATTTT
TRBV5-1	TRBJ1-1	-	few	CASSLKAGHTEAFF	TGCGCCAGCAGCCTCAAGGCCGGGCACACTGAAGCTTTCTTT
TRBV30	TRBJ2-2	TRBD1	-	CAWKQGVSGELFF	TGTGCCTGGAAACAGGGGGTATCCGGGGAGCTGTTTTTT
TRBV5-6	TRBJ1-2	-	-	CASSSQGAEYYGYTF	TGTGCCAGCAGCTCTCAGGGAGCCGAGTACTATGGCTACACCTTC
TRBV19	TRBJ2-1	-	-	CASSISGRSYNEQFF	TGTGCCAGTAGTATTAGCGGTAGGTCCTACAATGAGCAGTTCTTC
TRBV10-3	TRBJ2-7	TRBD2	-	CAMAGEGDEQYF	TGTGCCATGGCCGGGGAGGGCGACGAGCAGTACTTC
TRBV29-1	TRBJ2-3	TRBD2	-	CSVEGWTSGRATDTQYF	TGCAGCGTTGAAGGCTGGACTAGCGGGAGGGCCACAGATACGCAGTATTTT
TRBV2	TRBJ2-1	-	-	CASRGNEQFF	TGTGCCAGCAGAGGGAATGAGCAGTTCTTC
TRBV6-6	TRBJ1-5	-	once	CASSSRGYVNQPQHF	TGTGCCAGCAGTTCCCGTGGGTACGTCAATCAGCCCCAGCATTTT
TRBV10-3	TRBJ2-7	-	-	CAISGPGGKSSYEQYF	TGTGCCATCAGTGGTCCCGGCGGGAAGAGCTCCTACGAGCAGTACTTC
TRBV4-2	TRBJ2-5	-	once	CASSRRTSIETQYF	TGTGCCAGCAGCCGCCGAACTAGCATTGAGACCCAGTACTTC
TRBV6-1	TRBJ1-2	-	-	CASSDEGFYGYTF	TGTGCCAGCAGTGATGAAGGCTTCTATGGCTACACCTTC
TRBV4-3	TRBJ2-4	-	-	CASSQDRRNIQYF	TGCGCCAGCAGCCAAGACCGTAGAAACATTCAGTACTTC
TRBV5-1	TRBJ2-3	-	-	CASSSQGTDTQYF	TGCGCCAGCAGCTCCCAGGGGACAGATACGCAGTATTTT
TRBV28	TRBJ1-1	-	-	CASSLLWLNTEAFF	TGTGCCAGCAGTTTACTTTGGTTGAACACTGAAGCTTTCTTT
TRBV4-1	TRBJ1-5	TRBD1	few	CASSPRTGPNQPQHF	TGCGCCAGCAGCCCAAGGACAGGGCCTAATCAGCCCCAGCATTTT
TRBV9	TRBJ2-1	TRBD2	-	CASSVEGTSAVYNEQFF	TGTGCCAGCAGCGTAGAGGGGACTAGCGCAGTGTACAATGAGCAGTTCTTC
TRBV11-2	TRBJ2-7	-	-	CASGGGGYEQYF	TGTGCCAGTGGGGGCGGGGGCTACGAGCAGTACTTC
TRBV6-6	TRBJ2-2	-	-	CASSYPGELFF	TGTGCCAGCAGTTACCCCGGGGAGCTGTTTTTT
TRBV27	TRBJ1-6	TRBD1	once	CASSSGQGTYNSPLHF	TGTGCCAGCAGTTCGGGACAGGGGACCTATAATTCACCCCTCCACTTT